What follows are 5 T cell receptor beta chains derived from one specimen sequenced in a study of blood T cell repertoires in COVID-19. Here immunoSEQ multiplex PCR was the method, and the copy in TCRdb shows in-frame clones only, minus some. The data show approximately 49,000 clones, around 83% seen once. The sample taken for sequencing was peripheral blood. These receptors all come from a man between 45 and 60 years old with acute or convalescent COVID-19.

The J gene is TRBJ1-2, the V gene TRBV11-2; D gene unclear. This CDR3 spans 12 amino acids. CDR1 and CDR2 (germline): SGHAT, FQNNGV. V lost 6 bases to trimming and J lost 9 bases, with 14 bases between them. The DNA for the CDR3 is TGTGCCAGCAGTTCAGGTGCACTTCGCTACACCTTC. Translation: CASSSGALRYTF. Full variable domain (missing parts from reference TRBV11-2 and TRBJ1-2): EAGVAQSPRYKIIEKRQSVAFWCNPISGHATLYWYQQILGQGPKLLIQFQNNGVVDDSQLPKDRFSAERLKGVDSTLKIQPAKLEDSAVYLCASSSGALRYTFGSGTRLTVV.

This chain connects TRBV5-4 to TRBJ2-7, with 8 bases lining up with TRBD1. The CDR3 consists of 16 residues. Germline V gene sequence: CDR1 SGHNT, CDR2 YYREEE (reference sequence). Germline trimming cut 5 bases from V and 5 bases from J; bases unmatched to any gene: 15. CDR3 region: CASRPGAYRGTHEQYF. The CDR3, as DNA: TGTGCCAGCAGGCCTGGGGCGTACAGGGGGACCCACGAGCAGTACTTC. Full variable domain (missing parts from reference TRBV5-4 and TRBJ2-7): ETGVTQSPTHLIKTRGQQVTLRCSSQSGHNTVSWYQQALGQGPQFIFQYYREEENGRGNFPPRFSGLQFPNYSSELNVNALELDDSALYLCASRPGAYRGTHEQYFGPGTRLTVT.

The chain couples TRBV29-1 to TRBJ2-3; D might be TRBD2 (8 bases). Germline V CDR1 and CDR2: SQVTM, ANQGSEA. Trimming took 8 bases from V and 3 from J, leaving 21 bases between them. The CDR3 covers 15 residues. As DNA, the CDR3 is TGCAGCCTACAGGGGAGCGGGGGATTAACAGATACGCAGTATTTT. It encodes CSLQGSGGLTDTQYF.

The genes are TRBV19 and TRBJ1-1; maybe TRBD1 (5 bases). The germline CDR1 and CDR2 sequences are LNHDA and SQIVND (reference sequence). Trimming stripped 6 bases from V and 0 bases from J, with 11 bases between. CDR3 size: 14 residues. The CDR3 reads CASRKGRMNTEAFF. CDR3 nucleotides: TGTGCCAGTAGAAAGGGGCGTATGAACACTGAAGCTTTCTTT.

The CDR3, as DNA: TGTGCCAGCAGTGCGGACAGGGAGGCCGGCACAGATACGCAGTATTTT. Translating it yields CASSADREAGTDTQYF. The rearrangement joins TRBV2 to TRBJ2-3; 8 bases map to TRBD1. This CDR3 comprises 16 residues. CDR1 and CDR2 from the germline V gene are SNHLY and FYNNEI. V was clipped by 4 bases and J by 1 base; unmatched bases: 7.